This TCR beta chain was recovered during a study of OX40 agonist ivuxolimab in advanced cancers. V lost 2 bases and J 1 base, leaving 20 bases between the germline ends. Germline V gene data show CDR1 as MDHEN and CDR2 as SYDVKM. CDR3 length: 18 residues. The table came from immunoSEQ multiplex PCR; TCRdb's copy has only in-frame clones and leaves some out. There are tens of thousands of clones in the sample; around 80% occur only once, and approximately 5% lies in the top ten. The sample in question was CD4+ or CD8+ T cells sorted from blood, obtained in a trial of the OX40 agonist ivuxolimab. This chain uses TRBV28 with TRBJ1-1; D is unresolved. The origin of this receptor is an adult with an advanced solid tumor such as melanoma, head and neck, liver or kidney cancer. The CDR3 protein is CASSLGLGFPRGNTEAFF. For the CDR3, the DNA is TGTGCCAGCAGTTTAGGGTTGGGGTTCCCCCGAGGGAACACTGAAGCTTTCTTT.